Presented here are 21 T cell receptor beta chains from one specimen sequenced in a study of early T cells in non-severe SARS-CoV-2 infection. One entry per CDR3 protein results from TCRdb running MiXCR on the 5' RACE reads. The table includes fewer than 100,000 distinct CDR3 sequences, approximately 12% detected once. The specimen sequenced was whole blood. The receptors originated from an adult who was a healthcare worker with PCR-confirmed SARS-CoV-2 infection or an uninfected control (not recorded which).

Ten or more counts support this clonotype. This rearrangement joins TRBV4-1 to TRBJ2-6, with unresolved D. V dropped 0 bases and J dropped 1 base, with 4 bases sitting between them. This CDR3 region has 15 residues. Germline CDR1 is MGHRA and CDR2 is YSYEKL. This chain's CDR3 is CASSQEGSGANVLTF. DNA of the CDR3: TGCGCCAGCAGCCAAGAAGGGTCTGGGGCCAACGTCCTGACTTTC.

The J gene is TRBJ2-7, the V gene TRBV5-1, with 10 nucleotides matching TRBD2. The V gene end was trimmed by 3 bases and the J gene end by 0 bases; junction bases not matched to a gene: 3. This CDR3 contains 15 residues. Germline assignment: CDR1 SGHRS and CDR2 YFSETQ. This chain's CDR3 is CASSYGTSDSYEQYF. The CDR3 DNA is TGCGCCAGCAGCTACGGGACTAGCGACTCCTACGAGCAGTACTTC.

The chain is built from TRBV7-9 and TRBJ1-5, with D perhaps TRBD1 (5 bases). Trimming left V 4 bases short and J 4 bases short, with 17 bases between. This CDR3 is 16 amino acids long. Germline CDR1 and CDR2: SEHNR and FQNEAQ (reference sequence). CDR3 residues: CASSSSLGTENQPQHF. CDR3 coding DNA: TGTGCCAGCAGCTCATCACTGGGGACGGAAAATCAGCCCCAGCATTTT. The variable domain in full, completed from reference TRBV7-9 and TRBJ1-5, reads DTGVSQNPRHKITKRGQNVTFRCDPISEHNRLYWYRQTLGQGPEFLTYFQNEAQLEKSRLLSDRFSAERPKGSFSTLEIQRTEQGDSAMYLCASSSSLGTENQPQHFGDGTRLSIL.

The chain has TRBV7-2 and TRBJ1-2; tentatively, D is TRBD1 (5 bases). This CDR3 has 15 amino acids. V dropped 1 base and J dropped 2 bases, with 11 bases sitting between them. Germline loops: CDR1 SGHTA, CDR2 FQGNSA. CDR3 nucleotides: TGTGCCAGCAGCTTAGGGCTAGGGGAAAACTATGGCTACACCTTC. Amino acid sequence: CASSLGLGENYGYTF.

The chain uses TRBV10-3 and TRBJ2-1, with 11 bases matching TRBD2. Germline assignment: CDR1 ENHRY and CDR2 SYGVKD. The CDR3 is made up of 16 amino acids. With V trimmed by 4 bases and J by 5 bases, 7 bases remained unmatched. The CDR3 protein is CAISGLAGGPNNEQFF. The CDR3 DNA reads TGTGCCATCAGTGGCTTAGCGGGAGGGCCCAACAATGAGCAGTTCTTC.

In this sample, this clonotype turned up a few times. V is TRBV29-1 and J is TRBJ1-1; TRBD1 is a possible D gene (5 bases). V dropped 1 base and J dropped 1 base, with 10 bases sitting between them. The CDR3 length is 14 residues. Germline assignment: CDR1 SQVTM and CDR2 ANQGSEA. CDR3 loop: CSVEGGRGNTEAFF. DNA for the CDR3: TGCAGCGTTGAAGGCGGGAGGGGGAACACTGAAGCTTTCTTT.

This clonotype came up many times. V and J are TRBV20-1 and TRBJ2-1, with D perhaps given as TRBD1 or TRBD2 (5 bases each). The CDR3 runs to 12 residues. Germline V gives CDR1 DFQATT, CDR2 SNEGSKA (reference sequence). V was cut by 4 bases and J by 14 bases, with 18 bases left in between. The DNA for the CDR3 is TGCAGTGCTACCGGGACGACACGCGCGAAGTTCTTC. Amino acid sequence: CSATGTTRAKFF.

At least ten counts were recorded for this clonotype. V is TRBV28 and J is TRBJ2-7, with 11 bases aligning to TRBD1. The CDR3 extends over 15 amino acids. Germline values: CDR1 MDHEN, CDR2 SYDVKM. J was trimmed by 0 bases and V by 4 bases; bases with no gene match: 2. The CDR3 spells CASSSGTGGSYEQYF. As DNA, the CDR3 is TGTGCCAGCAGTTCCGGGACAGGGGGCTCCTACGAGCAGTACTTC.

The CDR3 coding sequence is TGCGCCAGCAGCCCCTGGACGGTCGGTGAAGCTTTCTTT. Translation gives CASSPWTVGEAFF. The J gene is TRBJ1-1, the V gene TRBV5-1; D call uncertain. Trimming pared 4 bases from V and 7 bases from J, leaving 14 bases between. In germline, CDR1 is SGHRS, CDR2 YFSETQ. The CDR3 is 13 residues long.

The V and J genes are TRBV29-1 and TRBJ2-7, with a possible D match to TRBD1 (6 bases). This CDR3 has 13 amino acids. Germline V gives CDR1 SQVTM, CDR2 ANQGSEA. V gave up 3 bases and J gave up 1 base, with 10 bases separating them. The chain's CDR3 is CSVEGAWSYEQYF. The CDR3 DNA sequence: TGCAGCGTTGAGGGGGCCTGGTCCTACGAGCAGTACTTC.

This clonotype was picked up a small number of times. The chain joins TRBV28 to TRBJ2-7; TRBD1 aligns across 9 bases. The CDR3 consists of 14 residues. V was clipped by 5 bases and J by 5 bases; unmatched bases: 7. Germline V gene data show CDR1 as MDHEN and CDR2 as SYDVKM. The CDR3 here is CASSLTGGTDEQYF. The CDR3 coding sequence is TGTGCCAGCAGTCTAACAGGGGGCACCGACGAGCAGTACTTC.

This clonotype has just a few counts. The chain carries TRBV7-3 and TRBJ2-5; D is ambiguous. V was trimmed by 0 bases and J by 2 bases, leaving 10 bases between them. The CDR3 is 15 residues long. Germline V gives CDR1 SGHTA, CDR2 FQGTGA. CDR3 sequence: CASSLTGPPQETQYF. For the CDR3, the DNA is TGTGCCAGCAGCTTAACCGGCCCCCCACAAGAGACCCAGTACTTC.

This clonotype has ten or more counts. The CDR3, as DNA: TGTGCCTGGAGTGTACATGTACAGGAGAACACTGAAGCTTTCTTT. This encodes CAWSVHVQENTEAFF. The chain couples TRBV30 to TRBJ1-1, with TRBD1 as a possible D gene (5 bases). Germline loops: CDR1 GTSNPN, CDR2 SVGIG (reference sequence). Trimming left V 0 bases short and J 1 base short, with 12 bases between. The CDR3 is 15 amino acids.

The CDR3 sequence: CASSSTGLSYEQYF. The CDR3 DNA reads as TGTGCCAGCAGCTCCACGGGCCTTTCCTACGAGCAGTACTTC. The V and J genes are TRBV13 and TRBJ2-7; D gene unclear. Germline lookup yields CDR1 PRHDT and CDR2 FYEKMQ (reference sequence). The CDR3 is 14 amino acids. Trimming took 4 bases from V and 1 from J, leaving 11 bases between them.

With respect to this clonotype: A read error is possible here, since a much larger clone lies one base away. This chain links TRBV24-1 with TRBJ2-4; weak D call: TRBD2 (5 bases). CDR1 KGHDR and CDR2 SFDVKD come from the germline V gene. The length of the CDR3 is 15 residues. The CDR3 DNA reads as TGTGCCACCAGTGATTCCGGGAAAGACAAAAACATTCAGAACTTC. It codes for CATSDSGKDKNIQNF.

This clonotype was detected a few times. The chain recombines TRBV20-1 with TRBJ2-1; 8 bases agree with TRBD2. The V gene end was trimmed by 5 bases and the J gene end by 5 bases; junction bases not matched to a gene: 8. The CDR3 covers 14 residues. Germline-derived CDR1 and CDR2 are DFQATT and SNEGSKA (reference sequence). CDR3 bases: TGCAGTGCTGACAAGCGGGAGAGGGACAATGAGCAGTTCTTC. This sequence encodes CSADKRERDNEQFF.

This clonotype was seen a handful of times. The chain combines TRBV20-1 with TRBJ2-7; TRBD2 matches at 15 bases. The CDR3 has 19 residues. Germline V gene data show CDR1 as DFQATT and CDR2 as SNEGSKA (reference sequence). Trimming took 1 base from V and 6 from J; bases not matched to a gene: 16. This CDR3 is CSARAEREGLAGGGPEQYF. The CDR3 nucleotides are TGCAGTGCTAGAGCAGAAAGGGAGGGACTAGCGGGAGGAGGACCCGAGCAGTACTTC.

This clonotype showed up just a few times. The V call is TRBV20-1, the J call TRBJ2-1; 9 nucleotides align to TRBD2. The junction had 10 bases not matched to a gene; V was cut back by 7 bases and J by 12 bases. This CDR3 contains 12 residues. Germline V gene sequence: CDR1 DFQATT, CDR2 SNEGSKA (reference sequence). In DNA form, the CDR3 reads TGCAGTGATATCTACCCAGCGGGAGGGCAGTTCTTC. Its translation is CSDIYPAGGQFF.

This clonotype has just a few counts. This chain uses TRBV2 with TRBJ2-3; TRBD2 might be the D (6 bases). The length of the CDR3 is 15 residues. Trimming cost V 3 bases and J 0 bases, with 10 bases left between them. CDR1 and CDR2 (germline): SNHLY, FYNNEI. CDR3 bases: TGTGCCAGCAGTGATTGGCGGGGAAGCACAGATACGCAGTATTTT. It yields the protein CASSDWRGSTDTQYF.

By frequency in the sample, this clonotype is medium-sized. This chain joins TRBV20-1 and TRBJ2-7; the D gene is possibly TRBD2 (6 bases). Trimming took 1 base from V and 6 from J, leaving 16 bases between them. CDR1 and CDR2 from the germline V gene are DFQATT and SNEGSKA (reference sequence). The CDR3 length is 14 residues. The CDR3 protein is CSARGRAAGLEQYF. CDR3 in DNA: TGCAGTGCTAGAGGGCGAGCTGCGGGGCTCGAGCAGTACTTC.

The rearrangement links TRBV4-1 to TRBJ2-3; 9 bases align to TRBD1. The CDR3 covers 14 residues. CDR1 is MGHRA and CDR2 is YSYEKL in the germline V gene. The V segment lost 4 bases and the J segment 2 bases; nucleotides outside the gene matches: 1. Here the CDR3 reads CASSRDRVTDTQYF. CDR3 nucleotides: TGCGCCAGCAGCCGGGACAGGGTCACAGATACGCAGTATTTT.